Below, 31 T cell receptor beta chains from the same sample are listed, as sequenced in a study of blood T cell repertoires in COVID-19. Generated by immunoSEQ multiplex PCR, the TCRdb table keeps only in-frame clones and is missing some. The table includes about 130,000 clones, over 75% detected once. Material: peripheral blood. These receptors originate from a man under 40 with COVID-19, enrolled during active disease.

The J gene is TRBJ1-1, the V gene TRBV19, with TRBD1 matching over 8 bases. Germline CDR1 LNHDA, CDR2 SQIVND (reference sequence). V was clipped by 10 bases and J by 6 bases; unmatched bases: 4. The CDR3 consists of 11 residues. CDR3 sequence (DNA): TGTGCCACGAGACAGGGGCCTGAAGCTTTCTTT. The encoded protein is CATRQGPEAFF.

This clone was recorded a few times. The chain combines TRBV4-2 with TRBJ2-1, with 9 bases lining up with TRBD2. J gave up 5 bases and V 7 bases, and 9 bases lay outside the gene matches. Germline assignment: CDR1 LGHNA and CDR2 YNFKEQ. The CDR3 consists of 15 residues. CDR3 in DNA: TGTGCCAGCACCTCCCGAGCGGGAGGAGACAATGAGCAGTTCTTC. This codes for CASTSRAGGDNEQFF.

The J gene is TRBJ2-7, the V gene TRBV12-3 or TRBV12-4, with D unresolved. Trimming shortened V by 6 bases and J by 4 bases, and 7 bases separated the two germline ends. CDR3 length equals 11 residues. This CDR3 reads CASRSSYEQYF. As DNA, the CDR3 is TGTGCCAGCAGATCTTCTTACGAGCAGTACTTC.

This clone was picked up many times. At the DNA level, this CDR3 is encoded by other sequences in the same sample as well. V is TRBV6-1 and J is TRBJ2-5, with 12 positions matching TRBD2. The V gene's germline CDR1 is MNHNS and CDR2 SASEGT. V was pared by 2 bases and J by 2 bases, with 0 bases of the junction left unmatched. This CDR3 has 15 residues. CDR3 coding DNA: TGTGCCAGCAGTGAACTAGCGGGGGGGCAAGAGACCCAGTACTTC. This gives the protein CASSELAGGQETQYF.

The chain employs TRBV3-1 (or the pseudogene TRBV3-2) and TRBJ2-7; D remains ambiguous. Germline V gene sequence: CDR1 LGHDT, CDR2 YNNKEL (reference sequence). CDR3 length: 16 amino acids. Trimming cost V 0 bases and J 0 bases, with 12 bases left between them. CDR3 sequence: CASSQDSWRSSYEQYF. For the CDR3, the DNA is TGTGCCAGCAGCCAAGATTCTTGGCGGAGCTCCTACGAGCAGTACTTC.

V gene TRBV7-8 combines with J gene TRBJ2-5; 7 bases map to TRBD1. The junction had 6 bases not matched to a gene; V was cut back by 6 bases and J by 2 bases. Germline loops: CDR1 SGHVS, CDR2 FQNEAQ. This CDR3 spans 14 amino acids. The CDR3 reads CASRLTGEQETQYF. The CDR3 DNA follows: TGTGCCAGCAGGTTAACAGGGGAACAAGAGACCCAGTACTTC.

The chain couples TRBV11-2 to TRBJ2-7; TRBD2 agrees at 8 bases. CDR3 length: 16 amino acids. CDR1 is SGHAT and CDR2 is FQNNGV in the germline V gene. V lost 6 bases and J lost 9; bases outside the gene matches: 19. DNA of the CDR3: TGTGCCAGCAGATCACTACGGGAGGGCCCGCAAGGGGTGCAGTACTTC. This sequence encodes CASRSLREGPQGVQYF.

The genes are TRBV11-3 and TRBJ2-7, with a tentative D call TRBD2 (6 bases). The germline CDR1 and CDR2 sequences are SGHNT and YENEEA. V dropped 3 bases and J dropped 0 bases, with 12 bases sitting between them. The CDR3 runs 15 residues. CDR3 coding DNA: TGTGCCAGCAGCTTGCGGGGAGGCAGCTCCTACGAGCAGTACTTC. Its protein is CASSLRGGSSYEQYF. Variable domain in full (rest from reference TRBV11-3 and TRBJ2-7): EAGVVQSPRYKIIEKKQPVAFWCNPISGHNTLYWYLQNLGQGPELLIRYENEEAVDDSQLPKDRFSAERLKGVDSTLKIQPAELGDSAVYLCASSLRGGSSYEQYFGPGTRLTVT.

The chain combines TRBV30 with TRBJ1-5; D is possibly TRBD1 (5 bases). Germline assignment: CDR1 GTSNPN and CDR2 SVGIG (reference sequence). Trimming pared 1 base from V and 4 bases from J, leaving 8 bases between. The CDR3 sequence is 13 residues long. CDR3 loop: CAWSEGTNQPQHF. The DNA of the CDR3 is TGTGCCTGGAGTGAGGGGACTAATCAGCCCCAGCATTTT.

This rearrangement joins TRBV19 to TRBJ1-6; 10 nucleotides align to TRBD1. The CDR3 extends over 15 amino acids. The V segment lost 7 bases and the J segment 10 bases; nucleotides outside the gene matches: 10. Per germline, CDR1 LNHDA and CDR2 SQIVND (reference sequence). CDR3 sequence (DNA): TGTGCCAGTAAACCCGGGACAGGGGAAGGATCACCCCTCCACTTT. Translated, it gives CASKPGTGEGSPLHF.

The genes are TRBV7-8 and TRBJ1-1; tentatively, D is TRBD1 (6 bases). The germline V gene encodes CDR1 SGHVS and CDR2 FQNEAQ. V lost 2 bases to trimming and J lost 4 bases, with 14 bases between them. The CDR3 has 15 residues. The CDR3 DNA is TGTGCCAGCAGCTTATTAGGTACAGGGTCCACTGAAGCTTTCTTT. Protein: CASSLLGTGSTEAFF.

This clone was seen more than once but under ten times. The rearrangement uses TRBV4-3 and TRBJ1-1; 7 bases align to TRBD1. V trimming: 1 base; J trimming: 6 bases; junction bases outside the gene matches: 5. Germline V lookup: CDR1 LGHNA, CDR2 YSLEER. The CDR3 has 14 amino acids. The CDR3 region has the DNA TGCGCCAGCAGCCAAGTACAGGGGATCGCTGAAGCTTTCTTT. It yields the protein CASSQVQGIAEAFF.

J is TRBJ1-1 and V is TRBV5-1, with D maybe TRBD1 (6 bases). Germline V gene data show CDR1 as SGHRS and CDR2 as YFSETQ. V gave up 0 bases and J gave up 2 bases, with 11 bases separating them. This CDR3 has 15 amino acids. The CDR3 sequence is CASSLAGTPNTEAFF. The DNA of the CDR3 is TGCGCCAGCAGCTTGGCGGGGACACCCAACACTGAAGCTTTCTTT.

The chain joins TRBV6-1 to TRBJ2-2, with D possibly matching TRBD2 (5 bases). In germline, CDR1 is MNHNS, CDR2 SASEGT. The CDR3 is 19 residues long. With 1 base removed from V and 7 bases from J, the gap between germline ends came to 25 bases. The CDR3, as DNA: TGTGCCAGCAGTGAAGTTTCACGCCGCCCGGACTCCTTAGGCGGGGAGCTGTTTTTT. This translates into CASSEVSRRPDSLGGELFF.

V and J are TRBV10-3 and TRBJ2-7; 7 nucleotides agree with TRBD1. Trimming cost V 6 bases and J 0 bases; bases outside gene matches: 5. Germline V gene data show CDR1 as ENHRY and CDR2 as SYGVKD. The length of the CDR3 is 14 residues. CDR3 bases: TGTGCCATCAGGCCACAGGGGCACTCCTACGAGCAGTACTTC. Translation: CAIRPQGHSYEQYF.

DNA of the CDR3: TGTGCCAGTAGTATAGATCGCGGCGGGAGCTCCTACGAGCAGTACTTC. It codes for CASSIDRGGSSYEQYF. This chain connects TRBV19 to TRBJ2-7; 7 bases are shared with TRBD2. V lost 0 bases and J lost 0; bases outside the gene matches: 5. Germline loops: CDR1 LNHDA, CDR2 SQIVND (reference sequence). This CDR3 has 16 amino acids. The complete variable domain, with remaining parts taken from reference TRBV19 and TRBJ2-7, reads DGGITQSPKYLFRKEGQNVTLSCEQNLNHDAMYWYRQDPGQGLRLIYYSQIVNDFQKGDIAEGYSVSREKKESFPLTVTSAQKNPTAFYLCASSIDRGGSSYEQYFGPGTRLTVT.

This clone was seen many times. The chain uses TRBV11-3 and TRBJ1-1; D may be TRBD1 (6 bases). The V gene's germline CDR1 is SGHNT and CDR2 YENEEA. There are 15 residues in the CDR3. The V end was cut by 5 bases, the J end by 3 bases, with 16 bases between. The CDR3 sequence: CASSLYGGADTEAFF. Written as DNA, the CDR3 is TGTGCCAGCAGCCTTTACGGGGGGGCGGACACTGAAGCTTTCTTT.

The chain combines TRBV7-9 with TRBJ2-2; D perhaps matches TRBD2 (5 bases). This CDR3 comprises 14 residues. The V gene's germline CDR1 is SEHNR and CDR2 FQNEAQ (reference sequence). V lost 6 bases and J lost 7, with 15 bases in between. The CDR3 DNA sequence: TGTGCCAGCAGGAGGGCGCGAGTGGGCGGGGAGCTGTTTTTT. It encodes CASRRARVGGELFF. The full variable domain, its missing parts supplied by reference TRBV7-9 and TRBJ2-2, is DTGVSQNPRHKITKRGQNVTFRCDPISEHNRLYWYRQTLGQGPEFLTYFQNEAQLEKSRLLSDRFSAERPKGSFSTLEIQRTEQGDSAMYLCASRRARVGGELFFGEGSRLTVL.

The chain combines TRBV7-9 with TRBJ1-3; TRBD1 is a possible D gene (6 bases). CDR3 length: 14 residues. V dropped 2 bases and J dropped 6 bases, with 11 bases sitting between them. The germline V gene encodes CDR1 SEHNR and CDR2 FQNEAQ (reference sequence). CDR3 nucleotide sequence: TGTGCCAGCAGCTTACGTACAGGGACAAACACCATATATTTT. Amino acids: CASSLRTGTNTIYF.

The chain uses TRBV28 and TRBJ1-2; the D is unclear. The germline V and J ends were trimmed by 5 bases and 0 bases, with 16 bases remaining between them. Germline CDR1 and CDR2: MDHEN and SYDVKM. The CDR3 runs 16 residues. CDR3 region: CASSPHGSPPNYGYTF. In DNA form, the CDR3 reads TGTGCCAGCAGTCCACACGGGTCCCCACCTAACTATGGCTACACCTTC.

This clone was seen just once. The V gene is TRBV29-1, the J gene TRBJ1-2, with 9 bases aligning to TRBD1. This CDR3 is built from 11 residues. Germline V CDR1 and CDR2: SQVTM, ANQGSEA. Germline trimming cut 7 bases from V and 6 bases from J; bases unmatched to any gene: 3. The CDR3 DNA reads as TGCAGCGGCCGACAGGGGGATGGCTACACCTTC. This gives the protein CSGRQGDGYTF.

This clone was picked up one time. Additional DNA sequences in this sample encode the identical CDR3. The chain recombines TRBV12-3 or TRBV12-4 with TRBJ1-5; no clear D gene. The ends were cut back, 5 bases at V and 7 bases at J, with 9 bases in the middle. CDR3 length: 12 amino acids. The CDR3 spells CASSPSSQPQHF. The CDR3 nucleotides read TGTGCCAGCAGTCCAAGTAGCCAGCCCCAGCATTTT.

This chain connects TRBV28 to TRBJ2-5; a weak D match, TRBD2 (6 bases). From germline, CDR1 is MDHEN and CDR2 SYDVKM. The CDR3 has 15 amino acids. The V gene lost 6 bases and the J gene lost 2 bases, with 16 bases spanning the gap. CDR3 residues: CASSPGLLGQETQYF. In DNA form, the CDR3 reads TGTGCCAGCAGCCCGGGACTTTTGGGGCAAGAGACCCAGTACTTC.

The V gene is TRBV12-5, the J gene TRBJ1-1, with D possibly being TRBD1 (6 bases). With 4 bases removed from V and 2 bases from J, the gap between germline ends came to 14 bases. From germline, CDR1 is LGHNT and CDR2 FRNRAP. The CDR3 length is 15 residues. The CDR3 DNA reads as TGTGCTAGTGGTTCCCCCCGACAGGCCAACACTGAAGCTTTCTTT. Translated: CASGSPRQANTEAFF.

This clone was recorded only once. V gene TRBV30 combines with J gene TRBJ1-1, with D possibly being TRBD1 (5 bases). The V end was cut by 0 bases, the J end by 7 bases, with 9 bases between. In germline, CDR1 is GTSNPN, CDR2 SVGIG (reference sequence). This CDR3 region has 12 residues. The DNA of the CDR3 is TGTGCCTGGAGTGTTGGGGGGTATGAAGCTTTCTTT. It encodes CAWSVGGYEAFF.

The rearrangement links TRBV4-3 to TRBJ2-2; D unresolved. The CDR3 runs to 15 residues. Trimming stripped 0 bases from V and 7 bases from J, with 12 bases between. Germline V gene lookup returns CDR1 LGHNA and CDR2 YSLEER. The chain's CDR3 is CASSQEMWSGGELFF. The DNA for the CDR3 is TGCGCCAGCAGCCAAGAAATGTGGTCGGGCGGGGAGCTGTTTTTT.

This chain joins TRBV4-1 and TRBJ2-1; D uncertain. This CDR3 spans 15 amino acids. Germline CDR1 is MGHRA and CDR2 is YSYEKL. V was shortened by 1 base and J by 7 bases, with 14 bases between the two germline ends. CDR3 bases: TGCGCCAGCAGCCAAGTCAGTTTCGGCGGAAATGAGCAGTTCTTC. Translating it yields CASSQVSFGGNEQFF.

This clone was counted once. The gene calls are TRBV7-9 and TRBJ2-5; 12 bases line up with TRBD1. The CDR3 runs 15 residues. The V gene's germline CDR1 is SEHNR and CDR2 FQNEAQ (reference sequence). V lost 4 bases to trimming and J lost 1 base; unmatched junction nucleotides: 1. The CDR3 spells CASSWDRGPQETQYF. The CDR3 DNA is TGTGCCAGCAGCTGGGACAGGGGGCCCCAAGAGACCCAGTACTTC. The variable domain in full, completed from reference TRBV7-9 and TRBJ2-5, reads DTGVSQNPRHKITKRGQNVTFRCDPISEHNRLYWYRQTLGQGPEFLTYFQNEAQLEKSRLLSDRFSAERPKGSFSTLEIQRTEQGDSAMYLCASSWDRGPQETQYFGPGTRLLVL.

The chain has TRBV29-1 and TRBJ2-7; 8 bases fit TRBD2. Germline V lookup: CDR1 SQVTM, CDR2 ANQGSEA. V lost 3 bases and J lost 0; bases outside the gene matches: 7. The CDR3 is 15 residues long. CDR3: CSVDSGLADSYEQYF. DNA for the CDR3: TGCAGCGTTGATTCTGGACTAGCAGACTCCTACGAGCAGTACTTC.

The chain uses TRBV7-2 and TRBJ1-2; the match to TRBD1 covers 9 bases. J gave up 5 bases and V 4 bases, and 2 bases lay outside the gene matches. Germline-derived CDR1 and CDR2 are SGHTA and FQGNSA. CDR3 length: 13 amino acids. The chain's CDR3 is CASSSDRGYGYTF. The CDR3 DNA reads TGTGCCAGCAGCTCCGACAGGGGGTATGGCTACACCTTC.

The chain combines TRBV14 with TRBJ2-6, with D perhaps matching TRBD2 (6 bases). The CDR3 covers 17 residues. Germline V gene lookup returns CDR1 SGHDN and CDR2 FVKESK. Trimming took off 4 bases at V and 1 base at J, with 14 bases between the two ends. Written as DNA, the CDR3 is TGTGCCAGCAGCCCCTGGGTCGGGGGATCTGGGGCCAACGTCCTGACTTTC. It specifies CASSPWVGGSGANVLTF.